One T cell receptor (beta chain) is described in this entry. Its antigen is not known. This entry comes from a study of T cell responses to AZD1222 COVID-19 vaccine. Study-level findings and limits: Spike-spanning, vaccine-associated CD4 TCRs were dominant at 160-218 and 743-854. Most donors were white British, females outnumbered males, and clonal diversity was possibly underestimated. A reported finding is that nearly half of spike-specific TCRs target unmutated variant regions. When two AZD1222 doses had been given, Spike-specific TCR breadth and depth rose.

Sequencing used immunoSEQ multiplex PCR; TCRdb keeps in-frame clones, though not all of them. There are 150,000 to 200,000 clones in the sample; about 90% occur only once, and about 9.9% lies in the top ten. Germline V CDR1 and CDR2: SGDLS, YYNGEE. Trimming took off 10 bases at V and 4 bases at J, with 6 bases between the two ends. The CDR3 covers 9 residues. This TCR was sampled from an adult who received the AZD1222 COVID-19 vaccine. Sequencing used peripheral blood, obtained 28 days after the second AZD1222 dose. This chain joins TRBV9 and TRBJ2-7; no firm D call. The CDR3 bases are TGTGCCGACCGGTACGAGCAGTACTTC. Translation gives CADRYEQYF.